These T cell receptor beta chains were read from a single sample in a study of shared clonotypes between healthy human individuals. Using immunoSEQ multiplex PCR, the repertoire was profiled, and TCRdb retains in-frame clones only, with some absent. The top ten clones hold around 1.4% of a sample with some 1 million clones, more than 65% of them seen once. The sequenced sample was memory CD4+ T cells sorted from blood. The receptors come from a man between 18 and 29 years old in good health. CDR3s include the opening cysteine and the closing phenylalanine or tryptophan.

>TRBV5-4|TRBJ2-3
CASSLGDRVKDTQYF
>TRBV29-1|TRBJ1-2
CSARVQGDYGYTF
>TRBV30|TRBJ1-1
CAWGAGGVGAFF
>TRBV6-4|TRBJ1-6
CASSDRVNSPLHF
>TRBV6-5|TRBJ2-1
CASSYLGARRNEQFF
>TRBV25-1|TRBJ2-2
CASSELGTGKTGGELFF
>TRBV7-2|TRBJ1-6
CASSALSSYNSPLHF
>TRBV2|TRBJ2-3
CASSGLAGEQYF
>TRBV5-1|TRBJ2-7
CASSLVRAFSYEQYF
>TRBV6-1|TRBJ2-1
CASSERGREPGNEQFF
>TRBV14|TRBJ1-3
CASSPTRGGNTIYF
>TRBV5-1|TRBJ1-1
CASSQMETNTEAFF
>TRBV7-7|TRBJ2-5
CASSPRTSGQETQYF
>TRBV6-5|TRBJ1-6
CASRPQSSYNSPLHF
>TRBV2|TRBJ2-5
CASSGLAGGVGPETQYF
>TRBV2|TRBJ2-7
CASSVDSGGPYEQYF
>TRBV11-2|TRBJ2-2
CASSLEMDTGELFF
>TRBV6-6|TRBJ2-3
CASNRGPDSDTQYF
>TRBV11-2|TRBJ2-5
CASSPPTGVETQYF
>TRBV18|TRBJ1-5
CASSPDLGQPQHF
>TRBV25-1|TRBJ1-1
CASSGSRGMNTEAFF
>TRBV28|TRBJ2-5
CASSFYLAEQETQYF
>TRBV10-2|TRBJ1-4
CASSESRGFNEKLFF
>TRBV6-5|TRBJ1-2
CASSWERQGTGYTF